Listed below are T cell receptor beta chains from one sample, sequenced in a study of lymphopenia after photon versus proton radiotherapy. Some clones are missing from TCRdb's copy, which holds only in-frame ones; the method was immunoSEQ multiplex PCR. The table lists some 20,000 clones, around 90% of them singletons. This sample comprised peripheral blood, obtained from a patient treated with photon-based radiotherapy. These receptors were collected from a man aged 55 to 70 with pancreatic cancer. Each CDR3 is given with its conserved first and last residue. D genes are given only for firm matches.

CDR3 protein	D gene	V gene	J gene
CSVSRGGDKNIQYF	TRBD1	TRBV29-1	TRBJ2-4
CAWRVNMGQAYEQYF	TRBD1	TRBV30	TRBJ2-7
CASSINILNTGELFF	.	TRBV7-2	TRBJ2-2
CARSCRLTVCRCHGYTF	.	TRBV5-3	TRBJ1-2
CASAEGQAEVTQYF	.	TRBV9	TRBJ2-5
CASSFDGHGGQPQHF	.	TRBV5-1	TRBJ1-5
CASSVEQVHTDTQYF	.	TRBV9	TRBJ2-3
CASRLGFNRSYRETQYF	.	TRBV12-2	TRBJ2-5
CAISEFSGRNNEQFF	TRBD2	TRBV10-3	TRBJ2-1
CASRAGQFYEQYF	.	TRBV6-1	.
CASSELRADTQYF	.	TRBV6-1	TRBJ2-3
CASSEEKTGRENGELFF	.	TRBV6-1	TRBJ2-2
CASSLIYLTGGHTYGYTF	TRBD1	TRBV7-8	TRBJ1-2
CASSARWSGGSSPLHF	.	TRBV9	TRBJ1-6
CASIKRWNTDTQYF	.	TRBV2	TRBJ2-3
CASSLYRDSTGELFF	TRBD1	TRBV7-3	TRBJ2-2
CASSHPGQSTDTQYF	TRBD1	TRBV4-1	TRBJ2-3
CAWDRPRQPQHF	.	TRBV30	TRBJ1-5
CASSLIGDTANYGYTF	.	TRBV7-9	TRBJ1-2
CASSIDRTGFSEQYF	.	TRBV19	TRBJ2-7
CASSQFGSPGELFF	.	TRBV23-1	TRBJ2-2
CASNIAPHGGYGYTF	.	TRBV19	TRBJ1-2
CASRMLRGRYNEQFF	.	TRBV11-2	TRBJ2-1
CASTPHGRWEKLFF	.	TRBV7-3	TRBJ1-4
CASSVEAGVNTGELFF	TRBD2	TRBV9	TRBJ2-2
CASSLARVYGYTF	.	TRBV7-8	TRBJ1-2
CASSQSHGGESGELFF	.	TRBV23-1	TRBJ2-2
CASSIAITTNEKLFF	.	TRBV19	TRBJ1-4
CASSQWDLRVSNTEAFF	.	TRBV4-3	TRBJ1-1
CASSLVGQETQYF	.	TRBV5-4	TRBJ2-5
CASSSSLENIQYF	.	TRBV7-9	TRBJ2-4
CASSLFQNTEAFF	.	TRBV5-1	TRBJ1-1
CASSPDGINQPQHF	.	TRBV18	TRBJ1-5
CASSPLDSRNTIYF	.	TRBV18	TRBJ1-3
CASSPAGARSPLHF	.	TRBV18	TRBJ1-6
CASSVSRTWTLNEQFF	.	TRBV9	TRBJ2-1
CASSHIWTGWTGELFF	.	TRBV4-1	TRBJ2-2
CASSPRQGNTEAFF	TRBD1	TRBV18	TRBJ1-1
CASSVVGDRQETQYF	.	TRBV9	TRBJ2-5
CASSLGGVSGTDTQYF	.	TRBV5-4	TRBJ2-3
CASSGNRDRANSPLHF	TRBD1	TRBV9	TRBJ1-6
CASSLSNGYGYTF	.	TRBV7-3	TRBJ1-2